The rows below give T cell receptor beta chains drawn from one sample of a study of cytomegalovirus exposure and HLA in healthy donors. The assay was immunoSEQ multiplex PCR, and TCRdb's table has in-frame clones only and misses some. The sample has about 190,000 clones, 81% seen once. The sequenced sample was PBMCs. Receptor source: a middle-aged man in good health and CMV-seronegative. Both conserved end residues are part of each CDR3. The D gene is left open where the match is weak. A clone size is listed for some rows: how often the clone was seen (once, few, many), or a class if it is expanded.

V	J	D	size	CDR3	DNA
TRBV7-2	TRBJ2-7	TRBD1	-	CASSFGLQGGEQYF	TGTGCCAGCAGCTTTGGACTACAGGGGGGCGAGCAGTACTTC
TRBV29-1	TRBJ2-3	-	-	CSVVQGPDTQYF	TGCAGCGTGGTCCAGGGCCCAGATACGCAGTATTTT
TRBV2	TRBJ2-3	TRBD2	-	CASRPTSGGRDTQYF	TGTGCCAGCAGGCCCACTAGCGGGGGGCGTGATACGCAGTATTTT
TRBV9	TRBJ2-3	-	-	CASSVVPTRWTDTQYF	TGTGCCAGCAGCGTAGTGCCAACCCGGTGGACAGATACGCAGTATTTT
TRBV19	TRBJ1-2	TRBD1	-	CASSPQGRGDYGYTF	TGTGCCAGTAGTCCTCAGGGCAGGGGGGACTATGGCTACACCTTC
TRBV12-5	TRBJ2-5	-	-	CASARTWGEETQYF	TGTGCTAGTGCTCGGACCTGGGGGGAAGAGACCCAGTACTTC
TRBV5-1	TRBJ1-1	-	-	CASSPRAGGSATEAFF	TGCGCCAGCAGTCCACGAGCGGGGGGGTCGGCCACTGAAGCTTTCTTT
TRBV6-1	TRBJ2-7	-	few	CASALADSYEQYF	TGTGCCAGCGCATTGGCAGACTCCTACGAGCAGTACTTC
TRBV5-8	TRBJ2-6	TRBD1	-	CASSLTGGGSGANVLTF	TGTGCCAGCAGCTTAACAGGGGGCGGCTCTGGGGCCAACGTCCTGACTTTC
TRBV27	TRBJ2-7	TRBD1	once	CASSSRGRVHEQYF	TGTGCCAGCAGCTCCAGGGGGCGCGTCCACGAGCAGTACTTC
TRBV19	TRBJ2-2	TRBD2	-	CASSILSGGAGGELFF	TGTGCCAGTAGTATCTTGAGCGGGGGGGCCGGCGGGGAGCTGTTTTTT
TRBV5-6	TRBJ2-5	TRBD2	-	CASSNAGEMETQYF	TGTGCCAGCAGTAATGCGGGGGAAATGGAGACCCAGTACTTC
TRBV11-3	TRBJ2-1	TRBD2	-	CASSLGWSGGAYEQFF	TGTGCCAGCAGCTTAGGTTGGAGCGGGGGGGCCTATGAGCAGTTCTTC
TRBV2	TRBJ1-5	-	-	CASSGGRSNQPQHF	TGTGCCAGCAGTGGGGGCAGAAGCAATCAGCCCCAGCATTTT
TRBV10-1	TRBJ2-1	-	-	CASSGGGHEQLF	TGCGCCAGCAGTGGCGGGGGCCATGAGCAGCTCTTC
TRBV7-9	TRBJ1-2	-	-	CASSSPGQALNYGYTF	TGTGCCAGCAGCTCCCCCGGCCAGGCCCTTAACTATGGCTACACCTTC
TRBV7-9	TRBJ1-6	TRBD1	few	CSSSSDGQGSSPLHF	TGTTCCAGCAGCTCGGACGGACAGGGAAGTTCACCCCTCCACTTT
TRBV29-1	TRBJ2-1	-	-	CSVRGSLEQFF	TGCAGCGTTCGGGGGAGTCTAGAGCAGTTCTTC
TRBV5-7	TRBJ1-3	-	-	CASSLARPGNTIYF	TGTGCCAGCAGCTTGGCCAGGCCTGGAAACACCATATATTTT
TRBV19	TRBJ1-5	-	-	CASSIGDYQPQHF	TGTGCCAGTAGTATCGGGGACTATCAGCCCCAGCATTTT
TRBV27	TRBJ1-1	TRBD1	-	CASSQPRTGGITEAFF	TGTGCCAGCAGCCAACCCCGGACAGGGGGGATCACTGAAGCTTTCTTT
TRBV27	TRBJ2-7	TRBD2	-	CASRRLLGGANYEQYF	TGTGCCAGCAGGAGACTCCTCGGGGGGGCAAACTACGAGCAGTACTTC
TRBV11-2	TRBJ2-3	TRBD2	once	CASSLWAGGSTDTQYF	TGTGCCAGCAGCTTATGGGCGGGGGGGAGCACAGATACGCAGTATTTT
TRBV5-1	TRBJ2-5	-	-	CASRSAGQETQYF	TGCGCCAGCAGATCCGCGGGCCAAGAGACCCAGTACTTC
TRBV9	TRBJ2-1	-	-	CASSRGGGGDNEQFF	TGTGCCAGCAGCCGAGGGGGAGGGGGGGACAATGAGCAGTTCTTC
TRBV5-6	TRBJ2-5	-	-	CASSFVRSSWSLETQYF	TGTGCCAGCAGCTTTGTGAGGTCATCTTGGTCCCTGGAGACCCAGTACTTC
TRBV4-1	TRBJ1-4	TRBD1	-	CASSRPGQKEKLFF	TGCGCCAGCAGCAGACCGGGACAGAAGGAAAAACTGTTTTTT